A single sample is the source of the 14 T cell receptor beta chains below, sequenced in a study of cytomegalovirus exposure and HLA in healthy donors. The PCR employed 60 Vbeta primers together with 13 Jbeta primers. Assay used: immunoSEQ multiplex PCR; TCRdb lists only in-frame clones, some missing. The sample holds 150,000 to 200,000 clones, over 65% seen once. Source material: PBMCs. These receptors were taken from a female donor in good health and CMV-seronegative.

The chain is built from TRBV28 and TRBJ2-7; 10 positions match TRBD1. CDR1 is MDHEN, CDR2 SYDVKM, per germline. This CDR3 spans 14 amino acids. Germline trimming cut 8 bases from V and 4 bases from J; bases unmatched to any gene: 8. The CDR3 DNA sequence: TGTGCCAGCGGCGGGGACAGGGGTCTGTACGAGCAGTACTTC. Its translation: CASGGDRGLYEQYF. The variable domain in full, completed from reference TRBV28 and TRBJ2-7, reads DVKVTQSSRYLVKRTGEKVFLECVQDMDHENMFWYRQDPGLGLRLIYFSYDVKMKEKGDIPEGYSVSREKKERFSLILESASTNQTSMYLCASGGDRGLYEQYFGPGTRLTVT.

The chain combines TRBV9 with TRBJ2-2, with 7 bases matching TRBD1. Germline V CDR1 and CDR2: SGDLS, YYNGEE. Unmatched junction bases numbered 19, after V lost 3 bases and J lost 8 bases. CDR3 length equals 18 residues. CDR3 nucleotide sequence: TGTGCCAGCAGCGACGAAGGCTTCTACAGGGGCCTTGGGGGGGAGCTGTTTTTT. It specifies CASSDEGFYRGLGGELFF.

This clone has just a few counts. The CDR3 bases are TGTGCCATCAGTGAGTCGGGGGGGAATAGCAATCAGCCCCAGCATTTT. Translation: CAISESGGNSNQPQHF. The genes are TRBV10-3 and TRBJ1-5; tentative D call: TRBD1 (5 bases). Trimming pared 0 bases from V and 0 bases from J, leaving 9 bases between. CDR1 is ENHRY and CDR2 is SYGVKD in the germline V gene. This CDR3 has 16 residues.

The CDR3 loop is CASSPSLTGREQYF. For the CDR3, the DNA is TGTGCCAGCAGCCCCAGCCTGACAGGGAGGGAGCAGTACTTC. The chain couples TRBV7-6 to TRBJ2-7, with D possibly being TRBD1 (7 bases). The CDR3 contains 14 residues. Per the germline V gene, CDR1 is SGHVS and CDR2 is FNYEAQ. Trimming stripped 5 bases from V and 7 bases from J, with 18 bases between.

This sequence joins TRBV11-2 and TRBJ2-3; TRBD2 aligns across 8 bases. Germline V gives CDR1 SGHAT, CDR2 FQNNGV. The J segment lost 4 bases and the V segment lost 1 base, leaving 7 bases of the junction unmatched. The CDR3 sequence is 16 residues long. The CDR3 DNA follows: TGTGCCAGCAGCTTAGGGCCGGGGGGGAGCGCAGATACGCAGTATTTT. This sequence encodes CASSLGPGGSADTQYF.

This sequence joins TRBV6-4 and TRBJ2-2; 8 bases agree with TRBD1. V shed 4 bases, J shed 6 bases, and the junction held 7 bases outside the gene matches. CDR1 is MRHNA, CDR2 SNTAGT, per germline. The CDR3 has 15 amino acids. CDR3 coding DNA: TGTGCCAGCAGTGCCGTGACAGGGGCGGCCGGGGAGCTGTTTTTT. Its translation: CASSAVTGAAGELFF.

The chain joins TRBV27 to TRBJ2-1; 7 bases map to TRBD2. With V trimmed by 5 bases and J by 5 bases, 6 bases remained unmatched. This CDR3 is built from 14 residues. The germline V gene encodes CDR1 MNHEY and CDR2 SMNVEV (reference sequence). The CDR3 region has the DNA TGTGCCAGCAGTCTCGGGAGGATGAACAATGAGCAGTTCTTC. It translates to CASSLGRMNNEQFF.

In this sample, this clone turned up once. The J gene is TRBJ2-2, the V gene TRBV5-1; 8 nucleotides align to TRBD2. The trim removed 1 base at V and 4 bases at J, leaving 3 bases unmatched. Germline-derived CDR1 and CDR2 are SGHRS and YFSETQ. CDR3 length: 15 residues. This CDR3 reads CASSLSGGRTGELFF. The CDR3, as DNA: TGCGCCAGCAGCTTGTCGGGGGGGCGCACCGGGGAGCTGTTTTTT.

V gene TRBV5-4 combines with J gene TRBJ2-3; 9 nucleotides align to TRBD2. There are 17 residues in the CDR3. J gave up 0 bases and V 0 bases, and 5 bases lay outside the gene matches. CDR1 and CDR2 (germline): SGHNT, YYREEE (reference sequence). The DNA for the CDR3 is TGTGCCAGCAGCTTGGCGGTGGCGGGAGGGAGCACAGATACGCAGTATTTT. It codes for CASSLAVAGGSTDTQYF.

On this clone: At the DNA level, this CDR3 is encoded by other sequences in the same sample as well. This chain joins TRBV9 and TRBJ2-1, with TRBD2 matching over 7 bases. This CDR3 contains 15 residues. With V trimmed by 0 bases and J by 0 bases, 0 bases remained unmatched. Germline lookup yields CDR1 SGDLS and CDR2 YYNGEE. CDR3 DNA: TGTGCCAGCAGCGTAGCGGGGGGCTCCTACAATGAGCAGTTCTTC. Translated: CASSVAGGSYNEQFF.

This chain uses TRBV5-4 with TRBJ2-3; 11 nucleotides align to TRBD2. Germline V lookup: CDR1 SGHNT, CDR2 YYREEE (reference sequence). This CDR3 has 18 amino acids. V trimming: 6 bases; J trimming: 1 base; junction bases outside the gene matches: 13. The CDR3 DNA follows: TGTGCCAGCACCCCAAAGGCTAGCGGGAGGAGTGGCACAGATACGCAGTATTTT. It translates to CASTPKASGRSGTDTQYF.

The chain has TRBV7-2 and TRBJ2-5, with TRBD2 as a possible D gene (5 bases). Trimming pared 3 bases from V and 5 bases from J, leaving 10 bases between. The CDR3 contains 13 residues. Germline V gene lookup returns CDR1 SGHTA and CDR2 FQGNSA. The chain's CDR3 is CASSFGVGETQYF. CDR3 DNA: TGTGCCAGCAGCTTCGGGGTTGGGGAGACCCAGTACTTC. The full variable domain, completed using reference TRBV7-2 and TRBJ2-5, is GAGVSQSPSNKVTEKGKDVELRCDPISGHTALYWYRQSLGQGLEFLIYFQGNSAPDKSGLPSDRFSAERTGGSVSTLTIQRTQQEDSAVYLCASSFGVGETQYFGPGTRLLVL.

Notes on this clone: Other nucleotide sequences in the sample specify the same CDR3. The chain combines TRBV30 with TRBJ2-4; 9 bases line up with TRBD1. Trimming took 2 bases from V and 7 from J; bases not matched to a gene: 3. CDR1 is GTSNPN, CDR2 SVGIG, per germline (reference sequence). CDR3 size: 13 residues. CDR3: CAWSPGQGNIQYF. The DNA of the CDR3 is TGTGCCTGGAGTCCGGGACAGGGTAACATTCAGTACTTC. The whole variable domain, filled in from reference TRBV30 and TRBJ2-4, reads SQTIHQWPATLVQPVGSPLSLECTVEGTSNPNLYWYRQAAGRGLQLLFYSVGIGQISSEVPQNLSASRPQDRQFILSSKKLLLSDSGFYLCAWSPGQGNIQYFGAGTRLSVL.

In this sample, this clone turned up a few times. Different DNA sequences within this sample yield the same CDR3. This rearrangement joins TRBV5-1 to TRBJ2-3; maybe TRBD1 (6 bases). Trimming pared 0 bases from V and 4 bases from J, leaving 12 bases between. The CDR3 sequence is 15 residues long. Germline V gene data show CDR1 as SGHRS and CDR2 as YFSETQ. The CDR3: CASSLGGQGPDTQYF. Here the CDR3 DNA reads TGCGCCAGCAGCTTGGGGGGGCAGGGCCCAGATACGCAGTATTTT.